The following is a T cell receptor (beta chain) sequence with its context. Its antigen is unknown. The sample is drawn from a study of OX40 agonist ivuxolimab in advanced cancers. Notes on the study in general: The mean number of expanded clones was higher in CD8+ T cells than in CD4+.

V shed 0 bases and J shed 6 bases, with 19 bases lying between them. The CDR3 totals 16 residues. Germline CDR1 reads SGHRS; CDR2 reads YFSETQ. Data came from immunoSEQ multiplex PCR; TCRdb stores just in-frame clones and leaves some out. The sample lists fewer than 65,000 clones; 86% were seen once. The sample here was CD4+ or CD8+ T cells sorted from blood, taken in a trial of the OX40 agonist ivuxolimab. This TCR derives from an adult with an advanced solid tumor such as melanoma, head and neck, liver or kidney cancer. This sequence joins TRBV5-1 and TRBJ2-7, with D possibly being TRBD1 (6 bases). The CDR3 here is CASSLVVTSYRVEQYF. CDR3 nucleotides: TGCGCCAGCAGCTTGGTAGTGACTTCGTACAGGGTCGAGCAGTACTTC.